These 14 T cell receptor beta chains were all obtained from the same sample, sequenced in a study of OX40 agonist ivuxolimab in advanced cancers. The assay was immunoSEQ multiplex PCR, and TCRdb's table has in-frame clones only and misses some. The sample gives 43,000 or so clones, more than 85% of which show up once; approximately 10% is in the top ten. This specimen was CD4+ or CD8+ T cells sorted from blood, taken in a trial of the OX40 agonist ivuxolimab. These receptors originate from an adult with an advanced solid tumor such as melanoma, head and neck, liver or kidney cancer.

The chain recombines TRBV27 with TRBJ1-2; no firm D call. Trimming pared 8 bases from V and 4 bases from J, leaving 8 bases between. Germline-derived CDR1 and CDR2 are MNHEY and SMNVEV (reference sequence). The CDR3 has 11 amino acids. The CDR3 bases are TGTGCCAGCTTTGGTTCCTATGGCTACACCTTC. Amino acids: CASFGSYGYTF.

The chain is built from TRBV28 and TRBJ2-7; 8 bases are a match to TRBD1. V shed 5 bases, J shed 5 bases, and the junction held 11 bases outside the gene matches. The germline V gene has CDR1 MDHEN and CDR2 SYDVKM. This CDR3 contains 15 residues. The DNA of the CDR3 is TGTGCCAGCAGTCCCCACAGGGGGGTTGGGCACGAGCAGTACTTC. This encodes CASSPHRGVGHEQYF.

V gene TRBV7-9 combines with J gene TRBJ1-4; 7 bases match TRBD1. This CDR3 is 14 amino acids long. V lost 5 bases and J lost 8; bases outside the gene matches: 8. Germline-derived CDR1 and CDR2 are SEHNR and FQNEAQ (reference sequence). CDR3 protein: CASSLTGLREKLFF. CDR3 sequence (DNA): TGTGCCAGCAGCCTGACAGGGTTAAGGGAAAAACTGTTTTTT.

V gene TRBV5-1 combines with J gene TRBJ1-6; D is ambiguous. Looked up from germline, CDR1 is SGHRS and CDR2 is YFSETQ. The CDR3 has 15 amino acids. Trimming left V 0 bases short and J 10 bases short, with 14 bases between. The CDR3 protein is CASSLGAGVGSPLHF. The CDR3 DNA reads as TGCGCCAGCAGCTTGGGCGCAGGAGTTGGATCACCCCTCCACTTT.

This clone is classed as medium-sized. The chain combines TRBV6-1 with TRBJ1-2; 8 nucleotides agree with TRBD1. From germline, CDR1 is MNHNS and CDR2 SASEGT. After removal of 10 bases from V and 7 bases from J, the junction contained 11 bases not matched to a gene. CDR3 length: 13 amino acids. The CDR3: CATGQGELRGYTF. Written as DNA, the CDR3 is TGTGCCACCGGACAGGGCGAGCTACGTGGCTACACCTTC.

This chain links TRBV27 with TRBJ2-1; 9 nucleotides match TRBD2. Germline CDR1 is MNHEY and CDR2 is SMNVEV (reference sequence). J lost 5 bases, V lost 1 base, and 3 bases had no gene match. The CDR3 sequence is 15 residues long. CDR3 sequence (DNA): TGTGCCAGCAGTTTATTGGCGGGGGGGCACAATGAGCAGTTCTTC. It codes for CASSLLAGGHNEQFF.

The chain carries TRBV7-2 and TRBJ2-1, with D unresolved. CDR1 is SGHTA and CDR2 is FQGNSA in the germline V gene. The CDR3 covers 14 residues. V was trimmed by 5 bases and J by 6 bases, leaving 14 bases between them. The CDR3 bases are TGTGCCAGCAGCCTGGGCTATATCGGCAATGAGCAGTTCTTC. Residues: CASSLGYIGNEQFF.

The table lists this clone with a few counts. The CDR3 is CASSQAAARGTTNTGELFF. The CDR3 bases are TGCGCCAGCAGCCAAGCCGCAGCACGGGGGACAACGAACACCGGGGAGCTGTTTTTT. J is TRBJ2-2 and V is TRBV4-1; possibly TRBD1 or TRBD2 for D (6 bases each). CDR3 length equals 19 residues. V lost 1 base and J 0 bases, leaving 18 bases between the germline ends. Germline V gene data show CDR1 as MGHRA and CDR2 as YSYEKL.

The chain employs TRBV13 and TRBJ2-2, with 12 bases lining up with TRBD2. The germline CDR1 and CDR2 sequences are PRHDT and FYEKMQ (reference sequence). The CDR3 loop spans 16 amino acids. V shed 5 bases and J 6 bases; nucleotides not matched to a gene: 7. The CDR3 sequence is CASSKWTSGTAGELFF. The CDR3 coding sequence is TGTGCCAGCAGCAAATGGACTAGCGGGACGGCCGGGGAGCTGTTTTTT.

The V call is TRBV30, the J call TRBJ1-2; D gene uncertain. Deletions cut 1 base from V and 8 bases from J, with 17 bases between. Germline V gene data show CDR1 as GTSNPN and CDR2 as SVGIG (reference sequence). The CDR3 is made up of 14 amino acids. The CDR3 reads CAWSDERSQGGYTF. CDR3 nucleotides: TGTGCCTGGAGTGACGAGCGGTCCCAAGGGGGCTACACCTTC.

This clone has only one observation. V and J are TRBV4-3 and TRBJ2-5; 8 nucleotides line up with TRBD2. Trimming took 0 bases from V and 0 from J; bases not matched to a gene: 9. CDR1 and CDR2 from the germline V gene are LGHNA and YSLEER. This CDR3 spans 18 amino acids. CDR3 DNA sequence: TGCGCCAGCAGCCAAGATAGAGCGGGGGAAACTTACCAAGAGACCCAGTACTTC. It translates to CASSQDRAGETYQETQYF.

This clone was recorded only once. V and J are TRBV11-1 and TRBJ2-1; 8 bases are shared with TRBD1. The CDR3 is made up of 15 amino acids. The germline V gene encodes CDR1 SGHAT and CDR2 FQDESV (reference sequence). V was clipped by 5 bases and J by 2 bases; unmatched bases: 5. The CDR3 spells CASSQGTGPYNEQFF. The DNA for the CDR3 is TGTGCCAGCAGCCAAGGGACAGGACCCTACAATGAGCAGTTCTTC.

The chain uses TRBV19 and TRBJ2-7; the match to TRBD2 covers 8 bases. The CDR3 has 16 residues. V shed 1 base and J 2 bases; nucleotides not matched to a gene: 7. In germline, CDR1 is LNHDA, CDR2 SQIVND (reference sequence). CDR3 protein: CASSIGPGGKPYEQYF. The CDR3 DNA reads as TGTGCCAGTAGTATAGGCCCGGGGGGGAAACCCTACGAGCAGTACTTC.

This clone was counted a single time. The chain employs TRBV5-1 and TRBJ2-7, with TRBD1 matching over 7 bases. Germline V lookup: CDR1 SGHRS, CDR2 YFSETQ. CDR3 size: 15 residues. Trimming removed 4 bases from V and 3 bases from J; junction bases left unmatched: 10. This CDR3 reads CASSNTQGTVYEQYF. Here the CDR3 DNA reads TGCGCCAGCAGCAACACACAGGGGACAGTCTACGAGCAGTACTTC.